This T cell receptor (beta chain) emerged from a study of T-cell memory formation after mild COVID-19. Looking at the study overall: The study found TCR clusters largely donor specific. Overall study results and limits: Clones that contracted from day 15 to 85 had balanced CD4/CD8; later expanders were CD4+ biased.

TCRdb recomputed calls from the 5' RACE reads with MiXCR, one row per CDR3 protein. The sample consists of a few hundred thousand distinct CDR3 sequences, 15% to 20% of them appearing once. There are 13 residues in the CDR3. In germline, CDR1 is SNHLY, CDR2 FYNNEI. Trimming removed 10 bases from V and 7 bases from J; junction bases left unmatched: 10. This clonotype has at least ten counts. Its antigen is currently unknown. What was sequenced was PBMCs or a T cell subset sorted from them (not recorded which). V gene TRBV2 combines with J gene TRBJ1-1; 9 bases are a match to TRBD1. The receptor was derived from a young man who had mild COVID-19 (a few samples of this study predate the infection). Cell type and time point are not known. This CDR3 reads CATLGEGQGEAFF. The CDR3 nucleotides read TGTGCCACCCTCGGAGAGGGACAGGGTGAAGCTTTCTTT.